This T cell receptor beta chain was observed in a study of blood T cell repertoires in COVID-19. Germline lookup yields CDR1 SGHNT and CDR2 YENEEA. V was cut by 5 bases and J by 5 bases, with 12 bases left in between. This CDR3 comprises 13 residues. This clone has just a few counts. Measured with immunoSEQ multiplex PCR; TCRdb has only the in-frame clones, and not every one. The table lists some 330,000 clones, under 90% of them singletons. The receptor comes from a man aged 30 to 45 who had recovered from COVID-19. This chain connects TRBV11-3 to TRBJ1-2; D perhaps matches TRBD1 (6 bases). The sequenced sample was PBMCs or T cells enriched from blood (not recorded which). CDR3: CASSPRTDYGYTF. The CDR3 DNA reads TGTGCCAGCAGCCCCCGGACAGATTATGGCTACACCTTC.